One sample yielded the 6 T cell receptor beta chains listed below, sequenced in a study of blood T cell repertoires in COVID-19. Clones were read by immunoSEQ multiplex PCR, and TCRdb kept only the in-frame ones, dropping some. The sample holds about 380,000 clones, roughly 84% seen once. The sequencing input was PBMCs or T cells enriched from blood (not recorded which). All receptors come from a woman aged 25 to 45 who had recovered from COVID-19.

This chain links TRBV5-6 with TRBJ2-7, with 10 positions matching TRBD1. CDR1 and CDR2 from the germline V gene are SGHDT and YYEEEE. The CDR3 loop spans 15 amino acids. J gave up 3 bases and V 4 bases, and 7 bases lay outside the gene matches. The CDR3 loop reads CASSRRDRGHYEQYF. In nucleotides, the CDR3 is TGTGCCAGCAGCCGCCGGGACAGGGGCCACTACGAGCAGTACTTC.

This chain links TRBV15 with TRBJ2-1; no clear D. Germline values: CDR1 LNHNV, CDR2 YYDKDF (reference sequence). Trimming shortened V by 0 bases and J by 0 bases, and 6 bases separated the two germline ends. The CDR3 contains 15 residues. The DNA for the CDR3 is TGTGCCACCAGCAGAGATTGGAGCTCCTACAATGAGCAGTTCTTC. Translating gives CATSRDWSSYNEQFF.

The chain carries TRBV7-6 and TRBJ2-2, with TRBD2 as a possible D gene (5 bases). Trimming removed 1 base at V and 0 bases at J, with 18 bases between. This CDR3 is built from 19 residues. Germline CDR1 is SGHVS and CDR2 is FNYEAQ. CDR3: CASSLVGDYTDPNTGELFF. CDR3 nucleotide sequence: TGTGCCAGCAGCTTAGTTGGCGACTACACCGACCCGAACACCGGGGAGCTGTTTTTT.

The CDR3 sequence is CASSFSVISGNTIYF. The CDR3 DNA reads as TGTGCCAGCAGCTTCTCCGTTATATCTGGAAACACCATATATTTT. The J gene is TRBJ1-3, the V gene TRBV7-2; D unresolved. The CDR3 has 15 amino acids. With 3 bases removed from V and 1 base from J, the gap between germline ends came to 10 bases. Germline V gene data show CDR1 as SGHTA and CDR2 as FQGNSA.

The chain combines TRBV10-1 with TRBJ1-2; the D gene is possibly TRBD1 (5 bases). V was trimmed by 6 bases and J by 2 bases, leaving 19 bases between them. This CDR3 is 16 amino acids long. Germline V lookup: CDR1 WNHNN, CDR2 SYGVQD (reference sequence). The DNA for the CDR3 is TGCGCCAGCAGAAATAAAATCCGGGGGAACAACTATGGCTACACCTTC. Encoded protein: CASRNKIRGNNYGYTF.

This clone was detected a few times. The chain carries TRBV29-1 and TRBJ1-6; 7 bases map to TRBD1. CDR1 SQVTM and CDR2 ANQGSEA come from the germline V gene. V dropped 4 bases and J dropped 5; count of bases not matched to a gene: 2. CDR3 size: 13 residues. CDR3 protein: CSVGDRDNSPLHF. The CDR3 DNA sequence: TGCAGCGTTGGGGACAGAGATAATTCACCCCTCCACTTT.